Shown below are 17 T cell receptor beta chains from a single sample sequenced in a study of beta chain features in type 1 diabetes. All of the isolated RNA was reverse transcribed, so expressed TCRB transcripts were sequenced. Here immunoSEQ multiplex PCR was the method, and the copy in TCRdb shows in-frame clones only, minus some. The sample includes 430,000 or so clones, more than 9.5% of them seen just once. The sample comprised naive CD4+ T cells from blood. Every receptor here comes from a woman younger than 35 in good health.

This clone was found a few times. This sequence joins TRBV6-1 and TRBJ2-2; 7 positions agree with TRBD1. This CDR3 region has 15 residues. The junction had 3 bases not matched to a gene; V was cut back by 2 bases and J by 3 bases. The V gene's germline CDR1 is MNHNS and CDR2 SASEGT. In DNA, the CDR3 is TGTGCCAGCAGTGAACCAGGGGGATACACCGGGGAGCTGTTTTTT. Translating it yields CASSEPGGYTGELFF.

This clone was found a few times. The chain links TRBV14 to TRBJ2-5; D perhaps matches TRBD1 (6 bases). CDR3 length: 14 residues. The V end was cut by 3 bases, the J end by 3 bases, with 11 bases between. The germline CDR1 and CDR2 sequences are SGHDN and FVKESK. CDR3 amino acids: CASSHWDKKETQYF. DNA for the CDR3: TGTGCCAGCAGCCATTGGGACAAGAAAGAGACCCAGTACTTC. The entire variable domain, with the rest obtained from reference TRBV14 and TRBJ2-5, is as follows: EAGVTQFPSHSVIEKGQTVTLRCDPISGHDNLYWYRRVMGKEIKFLLHFVKESKQDESGMPNNRFLAERTGGTYSTLKVQPAELEDSGVYFCASSHWDKKETQYFGPGTRLLVL.

This clone was detected only a few times. This chain uses TRBV28 with TRBJ2-7; no clear D. The germline V and J ends were trimmed by 5 bases and 4 bases, with 9 bases remaining between them. The CDR3 has 12 residues. The germline V gene has CDR1 MDHEN and CDR2 SYDVKM. The CDR3 sequence is CASSLALYEQYF. The CDR3 DNA sequence: TGTGCCAGCAGTCTTGCCCTATACGAGCAGTACTTC.

The chain combines TRBV7-9 with TRBJ1-2; D call uncertain. The V and J ends lost 2 bases and 4 bases respectively, with 8 bases between them. Germline V gene sequence: CDR1 SEHNR, CDR2 FQNEAQ (reference sequence). The CDR3 runs to 13 residues. CDR3 region: CASSLPGSYGYTF. As DNA, the CDR3 is TGTGCCAGCAGCTTACCAGGATCCTATGGCTACACCTTC.

This clone was detected only a few times. This rearrangement joins TRBV27 to TRBJ2-7; D could derive from TRBD1 or TRBD2 (5 bases each). Looked up from germline, CDR1 is MNHEY and CDR2 is SMNVEV (reference sequence). The CDR3 extends over 16 amino acids. V was cut by 8 bases and J by 5 bases, with 25 bases left in between. CDR3 region: CASGRATGTSRNEQYF. The CDR3 DNA follows: TGTGCCAGCGGCCGAGCGACCGGGACCTCGAGGAACGAGCAGTACTTC.

This clone was detected only a few times. V and J are TRBV19 and TRBJ2-3; D remains ambiguous. Germline CDR1 reads LNHDA; CDR2 reads SQIVND (reference sequence). The V and J ends lost 4 bases and 4 bases respectively, with 9 bases between them. The CDR3 spans 13 residues. This CDR3 is CASSTSGSDTQYF. The CDR3, as DNA: TGTGCCAGTAGTACTTCGGGTTCAGATACGCAGTATTTT.

V and J are TRBV27 and TRBJ2-1, with D possibly TRBD1 on 5 matching bases. Trimming shortened V by 3 bases and J by 5 bases, and 14 bases separated the two germline ends. The CDR3 is made up of 15 amino acids. Germline V gene sequence: CDR1 MNHEY, CDR2 SMNVEV (reference sequence). CDR3 protein: CASSFSRVRDNEQFF. Written as DNA, the CDR3 is TGTGCCAGCAGTTTCTCCAGGGTCAGGGACAATGAGCAGTTCTTC.

The table lists this clone with a few counts. The V gene is TRBV11-2, the J gene TRBJ2-1; TRBD2 agrees at 8 bases. CDR1 SGHAT and CDR2 FQNNGV come from the germline V gene. V was pared by 6 bases and J by 1 base, with 14 bases of the junction left unmatched. This CDR3 is built from 18 residues. CDR3 coding DNA: TGTGCCAGCAGATCACTCAGTAGCGGGAAGCGATCCTACAATGAGCAGTTCTTC. It yields the protein CASRSLSSGKRSYNEQFF.

This clone was observed a few times. The rearrangement links TRBV14 to TRBJ2-5, with D maybe TRBD1 (5 bases). V dropped 1 base and J dropped 6 bases, with 12 bases sitting between them. Looked up from germline, CDR1 is SGHDN and CDR2 is FVKESK. CDR3 length: 14 amino acids. The CDR3 protein is CASSQGGPVQTQYF. The CDR3 nucleotides read TGTGCCAGCAGCCAAGGGGGCCCAGTCCAGACCCAGTACTTC.

CDR3 nucleotides: TGTGCCAGCAGCGCTCCCGGGTCCGGGAGGGATGAGCAGTTCTTC. Its protein is CASSAPGSGRDEQFF. The chain links TRBV5-6 to TRBJ2-1; 8 bases match TRBD2. This CDR3 comprises 15 residues. Per the germline V gene, CDR1 is SGHDT and CDR2 is YYEEEE. V was clipped by 4 bases and J by 8 bases; unmatched bases: 11.

This clone was recorded a few times. The chain carries TRBV2 and TRBJ1-4; TRBD1 might be the D (5 bases). In germline, CDR1 is SNHLY, CDR2 FYNNEI. The CDR3 extends over 12 amino acids. Trimming removed 4 bases from V and 8 bases from J, with 8 bases in between. In DNA form, the CDR3 reads TGTGCCAGCAGTGTCGGGGGAGAAAAACTGTTTTTT. Its translation is CASSVGGEKLFF.

This sequence joins TRBV30 and TRBJ2-7, with 10 bases that match TRBD1. V shed 1 base, J shed 1 base, and the junction held 10 bases outside the gene matches. Germline lookup yields CDR1 GTSNPN and CDR2 SVGIG (reference sequence). The CDR3 length is 17 residues. CDR3 coding DNA: TGTGCCTGGAGTGCCAAGGGACAGGGGATTGCTTCCTACGAGCAGTACTTC. It specifies CAWSAKGQGIASYEQYF.

This clone occurred once. The chain has TRBV7-2 and TRBJ2-3; D might be TRBD2 (7 bases). V was trimmed by 5 bases and J by 3 bases, leaving 18 bases between them. CDR1 is SGHTA and CDR2 is FQGNSA in the germline V gene. CDR3 size: 16 residues. The DNA of the CDR3 is TGTGCCAGCAGCCCCAGGGGAGGGCCGAGGACAGATACGCAGTATTTT. This sequence encodes CASSPRGGPRTDTQYF.

This clone was found a few times. This sample also contains other DNA sequences that code for the same CDR3. The chain has TRBV7-2 and TRBJ2-5, with 9 bases aligning to TRBD1. Germline V gene lookup returns CDR1 SGHTA and CDR2 FQGNSA. This CDR3 contains 14 residues. The ends lost 1 base at V and 4 bases at J; junction bases unmatched: 1. The CDR3 DNA is TGTGCCAGCAGCTTAGGGGGACAGGGAGAGACCCAGTACTTC. Amino acids: CASSLGGQGETQYF.

This clone was seen a few times. The chain combines TRBV28 with TRBJ2-6; no firm D call. Germline V gene data show CDR1 as MDHEN and CDR2 as SYDVKM. V lost 2 bases, J lost 0 bases, and 5 bases lay in between. The CDR3 extends over 15 amino acids. CDR3 region: CASSLPLSGANVLTF. In DNA form, the CDR3 reads TGTGCCAGCAGTTTACCCCTCTCTGGGGCCAACGTCCTGACTTTC.

A word on this clone: Other DNA variants within this sample encode the same CDR3. The genes are TRBV15 and TRBJ1-2; possibly TRBD1 for D (5 bases). Trimming removed 8 bases from V and 1 base from J, with 11 bases in between. The CDR3 spans 13 residues. Germline assignment: CDR1 LNHNV and CDR2 YYDKDF (reference sequence). CDR3 in DNA: TGTGCCACCTCTAGGGACGGTAACTATGGCTACACCTTC. It specifies CATSRDGNYGYTF. Complete variable domain (other parts from reference TRBV15 and TRBJ1-2): DAMVIQNPRYQVTQFGKPVTLSCSQTLNHNVMYWYQQKSSQAPKLLFHYYDKDFNNEADTPDNFQSRRPNTSFCFLDIRSPGLGDTAMYLCATSRDGNYGYTFGSGTRLTVV.

CDR3 nucleotides: TGTGCCTGGGCTCTTCAGAGGAACACTGAAGCTTTCTTT. Translation gives CAWALQRNTEAFF. The chain is built from TRBV30 and TRBJ1-1, with no clear D. This CDR3 is 13 amino acids long. V was clipped by 5 bases and J by 1 base, with 11 bases between them. Germline V gives CDR1 GTSNPN, CDR2 SVGIG (reference sequence). Full variable domain (remainder filled in from reference TRBV30 and TRBJ1-1): SQTIHQWPATLVQPVGSPLSLECTVEGTSNPNLYWYRQAAGRGLQLLFYSVGIGQISSEVPQNLSASRPQDRQFILSSKKLLLSDSGFYLCAWALQRNTEAFFGQGTRLTVV.